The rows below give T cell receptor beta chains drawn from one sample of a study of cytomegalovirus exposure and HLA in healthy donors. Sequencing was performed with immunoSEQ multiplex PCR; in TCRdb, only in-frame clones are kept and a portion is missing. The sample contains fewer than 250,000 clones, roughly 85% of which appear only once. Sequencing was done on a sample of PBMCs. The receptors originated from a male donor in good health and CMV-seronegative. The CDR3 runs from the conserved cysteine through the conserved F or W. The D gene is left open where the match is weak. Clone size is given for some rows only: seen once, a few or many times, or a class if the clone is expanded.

CASSEFRTSGGNEQFF,TGTGCCAGCAGTGAATTCAGGACTAGCGGGGGTAATGAGCAGTTCTTC,TRBJ2-1,TRBD2,-,TRBV2,16
CSVEKGLAGGETQYF,TGCAGCGTTGAAAAGGGGCTAGCGGGAGGAGAGACCCAGTACTTC,TRBJ2-5,TRBD2,-,TRBV29-1,15
CASSLDYTEDGYTF,TGTGCCAGCAGCTTAGACTACACGGAGGATGGCTACACCTTC,TRBJ1-2,-,few,TRBV7-9,14
CASSQGVGGRADPVEQYF,TGTGCCAGCAGCCAAGGGGTTGGGGGCAGAGCGGACCCCGTCGAGCAGTACTTC,TRBJ2-7,-,-,TRBV4-2,18
CASSPGLAGYGEQFF,TGTGCCAGCAGCCCTGGACTAGCGGGATACGGTGAGCAGTTCTTC,TRBJ2-1,TRBD2,few,TRBV11-2,15
CASSLGGSRSQETQYF,TGTGCCAGCAGCTTAGGGGGCAGTAGGTCCCAAGAGACCCAGTACTTC,TRBJ2-5,-,-,TRBV11-2,16
CASSESGQGLRDEQFF,TGTGCCAGCAGTGAATCCGGACAGGGCCTGAGGGATGAGCAGTTCTTC,TRBJ2-1,TRBD1,-,TRBV6-1,16
CASSSLLGQSSGNTIYF,TGTGCCAGCAGCTCTCTCCTGGGACAGAGCTCTGGAAACACCATATATTTT,TRBJ1-3,TRBD1,-,TRBV7-9,17
CATTPNRGSYEQYF,TGTGCCACCACTCCAAACAGGGGATCCTACGAGCAGTACTTC,TRBJ2-7,TRBD1,-,TRBV6-6,14
CASSPRHLSGNTIYF,TGTGCCAGCAGCCCCCGACATCTCTCTGGAAACACCATATATTTT,TRBJ1-3,-,-,TRBV9,15
CASLDSIGEKLFF,TGTGCCAGCTTGGACAGTATCGGAGAAAAACTGTTTTTT,TRBJ1-4,-,-,TRBV28,13
CSTFLAGRSYEQYF,TGCAGCACATTCCTTGCAGGCCGCTCCTACGAGCAGTACTTC,TRBJ2-7,-,-,TRBV29-1,14
CASIVYNEQFF,TGTGCCAGCATAGTCTATAATGAGCAGTTCTTC,TRBJ2-1,-,-,TRBV2,11
CSVAGDSSEKLFF,TGCAGCGTTGCAGGGGACAGTAGTGAAAAACTGTTTTTT,TRBJ1-4,TRBD1,-,TRBV29-1,13
CASSFSLLGAGVNTEAFF,TGTGCCAGCAGTTTTTCCTTGTTGGGGGCGGGGGTGAACACTGAAGCTTTCTTT,TRBJ1-1,-,-,TRBV27,18
CASRASLYGYTF,TGTGCCAGCAGGGCATCTTTATATGGCTACACCTTC,TRBJ1-2,-,-,TRBV2,12
CAISESWQPEAFF,TGTGCCATCAGTGAGTCCTGGCAACCCGAAGCTTTCTTT,TRBJ1-1,-,few,TRBV10-3,13
CASSMVAGDGYSPLHF,TGTGCCAGTAGTATGGTCGCAGGGGACGGATATTCACCCCTCCACTTT,TRBJ1-6,-,-,TRBV19,16
CASSPRGGAGETQYF,TGTGCCAGCTCACCACGCGGGGGGGCCGGGGAGACCCAGTACTTC,TRBJ2-5,TRBD2,-,TRBV18,15
CASSLPETDTQYF,TGTGCCAGCAGTTTACCGGAGACAGATACGCAGTATTTT,TRBJ2-3,-,-,TRBV28,13
CASSSTGIVSGEQFF,TGTGCCAGCAGCTCCACAGGTATTGTATCGGGTGAGCAGTTCTTC,TRBJ2-1,-,-,TRBV7-2,15
CAISEVAGAEGTQYF,TGTGCCATCAGTGAGGTCGCGGGGGCCGAAGGGACCCAGTACTTC,TRBJ2-5,-,-,TRBV10-3,15
CASSPRVAGTYNEQFF,TGCGCCAGCAGCCCGCGGGTAGCGGGTACATACAATGAGCAGTTCTTC,TRBJ2-1,TRBD2,-,TRBV4-1,16